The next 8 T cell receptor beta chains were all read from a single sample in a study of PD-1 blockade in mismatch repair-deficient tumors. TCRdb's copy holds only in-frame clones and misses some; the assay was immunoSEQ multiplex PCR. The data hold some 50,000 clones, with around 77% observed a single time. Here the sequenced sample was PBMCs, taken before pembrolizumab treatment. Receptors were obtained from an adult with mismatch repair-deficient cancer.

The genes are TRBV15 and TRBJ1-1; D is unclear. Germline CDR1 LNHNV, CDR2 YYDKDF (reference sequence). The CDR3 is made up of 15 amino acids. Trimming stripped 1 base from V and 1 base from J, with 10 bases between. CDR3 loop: CATSRVAVGNTEAFF. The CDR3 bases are TGTGCCACCAGCAGAGTCGCAGTCGGGAACACTGAAGCTTTCTTT.

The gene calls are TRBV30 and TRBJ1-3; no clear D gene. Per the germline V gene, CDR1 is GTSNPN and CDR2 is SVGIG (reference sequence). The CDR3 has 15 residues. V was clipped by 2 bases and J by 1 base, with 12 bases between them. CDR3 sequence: CAWSLGGSSGNTIYF. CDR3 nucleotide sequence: TGTGCCTGGAGTCTGGGCGGCTCATCTGGAAACACCATATATTTT.

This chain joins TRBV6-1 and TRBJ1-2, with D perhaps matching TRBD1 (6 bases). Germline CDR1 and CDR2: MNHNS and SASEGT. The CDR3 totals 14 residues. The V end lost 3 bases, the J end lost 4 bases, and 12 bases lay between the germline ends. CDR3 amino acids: CASSDNRVTYGYTF. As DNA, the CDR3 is TGTGCCAGCAGTGATAACAGGGTTACCTATGGCTACACCTTC.

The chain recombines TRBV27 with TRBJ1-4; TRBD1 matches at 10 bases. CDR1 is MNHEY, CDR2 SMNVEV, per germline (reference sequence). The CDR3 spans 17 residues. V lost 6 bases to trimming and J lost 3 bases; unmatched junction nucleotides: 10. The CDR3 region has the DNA TGTGCCAGCAGACGGGACAGGGGAAACCAAGCTAATGAAAAACTGTTTTTT. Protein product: CASRRDRGNQANEKLFF. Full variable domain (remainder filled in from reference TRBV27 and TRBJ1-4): EAQVTQNPRYLITVTGKKLTVTCSQNMNHEYMSWYRQDPGLGLRQIYYSMNVEVTDKGDVPEGYKVSRKEKRNFPLILESPSPNQTSLYFCASRRDRGNQANEKLFFGSGTQLSVL.

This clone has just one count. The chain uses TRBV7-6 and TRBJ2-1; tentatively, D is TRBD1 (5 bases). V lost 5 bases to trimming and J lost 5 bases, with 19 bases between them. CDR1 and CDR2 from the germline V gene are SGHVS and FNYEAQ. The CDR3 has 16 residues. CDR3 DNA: TGTGCCAGCAGCCTACGAGTGGGGCGGTCCGACAATGAGCAGTTCTTC. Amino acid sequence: CASSLRVGRSDNEQFF. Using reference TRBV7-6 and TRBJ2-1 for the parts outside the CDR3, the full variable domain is GAGVSQSPRYKVTKRGQDVALRCDPISGHVSLYWYRQALGQGPEFLTYFNYEAQQDKSGLPNDRFSAERPEGSISTLTIQRTEQRDSAMYRCASSLRVGRSDNEQFFGPGTRLTVL.

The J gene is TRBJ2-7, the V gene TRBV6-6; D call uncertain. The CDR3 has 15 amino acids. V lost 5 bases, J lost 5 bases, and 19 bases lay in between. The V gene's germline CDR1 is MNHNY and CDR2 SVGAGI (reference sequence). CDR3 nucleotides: TGTGCCAGCAGTGACCGGCCCCGCGGTTTGGACGAGCAGTACTTC. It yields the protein CASSDRPRGLDEQYF.

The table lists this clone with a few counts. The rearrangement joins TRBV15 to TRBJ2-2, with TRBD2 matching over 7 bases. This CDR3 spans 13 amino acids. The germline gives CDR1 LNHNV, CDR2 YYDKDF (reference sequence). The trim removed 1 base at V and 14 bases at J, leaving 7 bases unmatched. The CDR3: CATSRVGTIELFF. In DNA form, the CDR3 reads TGTGCCACCAGCAGAGTAGGGACTATAGAACTGTTTTTT. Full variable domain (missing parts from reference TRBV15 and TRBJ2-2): DAMVIQNPRYQVTQFGKPVTLSCSQTLNHNVMYWYQQKSSQAPKLLFHYYDKDFNNEADTPDNFQSRRPNTSFCFLDIRSPGLGDTAMYLCATSRVGTIELFFGEGSRLTVL.

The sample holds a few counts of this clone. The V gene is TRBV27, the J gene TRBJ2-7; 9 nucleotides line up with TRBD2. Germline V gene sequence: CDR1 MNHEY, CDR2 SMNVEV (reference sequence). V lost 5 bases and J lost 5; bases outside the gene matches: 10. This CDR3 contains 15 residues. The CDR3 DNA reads TGTGCCAGCAGTCCATATGTAGCGGGAGATGACGAGCAGTACTTC. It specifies CASSPYVAGDDEQYF.